The sample holds one count of the clone carrying this TCR beta chain. The repertoire was sequenced with immunoSEQ multiplex PCR; TCRdb's copy has only in-frame clones and lacks some. In the table there are 200,000 to 250,000 clones, about 87% of which are singletons. The source of the sample is a study of blood T cell repertoires in COVID-19. On the study more broadly: Acute-phase and convalescent COVID-19 samples originated in the United States, Italy and Spain. PBMCs, B-cell-depleted T cells, or T cells provided the cDNA or gDNA that made up the material.

Germline V gene data show CDR1 as SGHDT and CDR2 as YYEEEE. Trimming took 4 bases from V and 3 from J, leaving 14 bases between them. There are 16 residues in the CDR3. This chain uses TRBV5-6 with TRBJ2-6, with D possibly being TRBD2 (5 bases). Sequencing used peripheral blood. This TCR was recovered from a woman aged 70-85 years with active or convalescent COVID-19. CDR3: CASSTRTFLGANVLTF. The CDR3 nucleotides read TGTGCCAGCAGCACTAGGACCTTTCTTGGGGCCAACGTCCTGACTTTC.